This TCR beta chain came from a study of blood T cell repertoires in COVID-19. Sequencing used immunoSEQ multiplex PCR; TCRdb keeps in-frame clones, though not all of them. This sample has around 21,000 clones, with about nine tenths found just once. The length of the CDR3 is 14 residues. Trimming removed 7 bases from V and 0 bases from J; junction bases left unmatched: 6. Germline CDR1 and CDR2: SGHRS and YFSETQ. This TCR was recovered from a human donor in a cohort sampled during active COVID-19. The V gene is TRBV5-1, the J gene TRBJ1-1; 7 bases match TRBD1. Sequenced material: peripheral blood. CDR3 sequence (DNA): TGCGCCAGCGGACTACAGGGGATGAACACTGAAGCTTTCTTT. As protein: CASGLQGMNTEAFF.